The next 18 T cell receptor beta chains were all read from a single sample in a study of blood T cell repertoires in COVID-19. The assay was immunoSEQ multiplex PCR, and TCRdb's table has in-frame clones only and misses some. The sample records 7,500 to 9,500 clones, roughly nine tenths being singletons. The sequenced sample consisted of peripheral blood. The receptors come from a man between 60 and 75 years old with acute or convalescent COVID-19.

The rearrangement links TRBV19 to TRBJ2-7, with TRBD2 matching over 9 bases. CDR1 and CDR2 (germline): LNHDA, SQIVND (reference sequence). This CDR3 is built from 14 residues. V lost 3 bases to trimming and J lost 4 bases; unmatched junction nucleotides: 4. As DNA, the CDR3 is TGTGCCAGTAGTATCCCGGGACTAGCTTACGAGCAGTACTTC. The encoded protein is CASSIPGLAYEQYF.

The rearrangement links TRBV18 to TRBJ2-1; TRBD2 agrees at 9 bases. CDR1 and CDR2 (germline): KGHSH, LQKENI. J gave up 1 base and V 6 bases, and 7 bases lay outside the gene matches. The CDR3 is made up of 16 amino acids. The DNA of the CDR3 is TGTGCCAGCTCCCCTTTAGCGGGGGAATCCTACAATGAGCAGTTCTTC. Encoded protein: CASSPLAGESYNEQFF.

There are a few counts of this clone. This chain's CDR3 is CASSQAVQARQPQHF. The CDR3 DNA reads as TGCGCCAGCAGCCAAGCAGTACAGGCTAGGCAGCCCCAGCATTTT. The J gene is TRBJ1-5, the V gene TRBV4-1; D is perhaps TRBD1 (5 bases). CDR1 is MGHRA, CDR2 YSYEKL, per germline. CDR3 size: 15 residues. V was cut by 1 base and J by 7 bases, with 14 bases left in between.

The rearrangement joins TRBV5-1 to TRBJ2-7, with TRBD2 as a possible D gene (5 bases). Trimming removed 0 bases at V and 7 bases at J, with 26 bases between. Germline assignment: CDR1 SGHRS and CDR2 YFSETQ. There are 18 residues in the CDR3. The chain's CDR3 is CASSLGRGSRFARMEQYF. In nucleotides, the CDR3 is TGCGCCAGCAGCTTGGGTCGGGGATCAAGGTTCGCCCGTATGGAGCAGTACTTC.

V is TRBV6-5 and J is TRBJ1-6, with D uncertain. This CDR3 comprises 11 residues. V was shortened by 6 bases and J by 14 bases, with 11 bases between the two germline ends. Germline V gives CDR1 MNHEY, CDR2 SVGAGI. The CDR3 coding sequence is TGTGCCAGCAGGGGGAGCCTAGCCCTCCACTTT. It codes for CASRGSLALHF.

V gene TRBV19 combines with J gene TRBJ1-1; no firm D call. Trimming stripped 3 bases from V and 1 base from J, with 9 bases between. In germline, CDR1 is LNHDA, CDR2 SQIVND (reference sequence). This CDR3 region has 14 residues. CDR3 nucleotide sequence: TGTGCCAGTAGTATGAGTCGGTCGAACACTGAAGCTTTCTTT. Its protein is CASSMSRSNTEAFF.

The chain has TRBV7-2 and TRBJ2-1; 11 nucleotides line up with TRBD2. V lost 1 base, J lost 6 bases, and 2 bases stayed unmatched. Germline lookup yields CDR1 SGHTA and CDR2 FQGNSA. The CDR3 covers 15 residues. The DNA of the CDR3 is TGTGCCAGCAGCTTAGATCTAGCGGGAGGCAATGAGCAGTTCTTC. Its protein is CASSLDLAGGNEQFF.

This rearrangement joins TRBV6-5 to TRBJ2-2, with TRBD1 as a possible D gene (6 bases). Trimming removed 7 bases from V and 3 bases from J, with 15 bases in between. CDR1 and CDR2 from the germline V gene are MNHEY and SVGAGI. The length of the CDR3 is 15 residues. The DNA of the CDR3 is TGTGCCAGCACCCCAAAGGGGGTGTACACCGGGGAGCTGTTTTTT. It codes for CASTPKGVYTGELFF.

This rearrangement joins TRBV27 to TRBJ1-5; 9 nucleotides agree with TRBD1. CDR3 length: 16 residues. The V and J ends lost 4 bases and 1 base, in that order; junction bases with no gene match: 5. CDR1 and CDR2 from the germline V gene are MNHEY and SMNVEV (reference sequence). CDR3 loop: CASSSLTGGSNQPQHF. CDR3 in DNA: TGTGCCAGCAGTTCCCTTACAGGGGGCAGCAATCAGCCCCAGCATTTT.

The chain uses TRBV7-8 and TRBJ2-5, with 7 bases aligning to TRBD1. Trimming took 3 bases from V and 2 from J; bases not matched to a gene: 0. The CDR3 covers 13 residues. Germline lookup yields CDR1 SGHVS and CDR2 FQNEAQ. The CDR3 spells CASSLGQQETQYF. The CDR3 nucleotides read TGTGCCAGCAGCTTGGGACAGCAAGAGACCCAGTACTTC.

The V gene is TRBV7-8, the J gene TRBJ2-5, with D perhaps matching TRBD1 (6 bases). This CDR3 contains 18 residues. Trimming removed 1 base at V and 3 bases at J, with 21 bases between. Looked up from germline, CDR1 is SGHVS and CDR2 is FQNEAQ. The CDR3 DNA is TGTGCCAGCAGCTTAGTGGCAGGGGAAACGAAGTACGAAGAGACCCAGTACTTC. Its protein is CASSLVAGETKYEETQYF. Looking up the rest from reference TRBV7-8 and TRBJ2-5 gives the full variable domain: GAGVSQSPRYKVAKRGQDVALRCDPISGHVSLFWYQQALGQGPEFLTYFQNEAQLDKSGLPSDRFFAERPEGSVSTLKIQRTQQEDSAVYLCASSLVAGETKYEETQYFGPGTRLLVL.

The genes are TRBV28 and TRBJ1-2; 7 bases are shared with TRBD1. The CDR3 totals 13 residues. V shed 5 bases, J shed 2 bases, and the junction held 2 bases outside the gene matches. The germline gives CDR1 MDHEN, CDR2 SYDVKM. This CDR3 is CASSMTGNYGYTF. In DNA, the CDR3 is TGTGCCAGCAGTATGACAGGGAACTATGGCTACACCTTC.

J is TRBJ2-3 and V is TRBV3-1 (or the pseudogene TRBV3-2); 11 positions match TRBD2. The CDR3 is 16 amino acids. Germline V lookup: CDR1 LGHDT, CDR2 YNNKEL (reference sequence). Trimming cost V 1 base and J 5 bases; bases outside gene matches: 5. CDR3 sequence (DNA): TGTGCCAGCAGCCAAGCTTCTAGCGGGGGGCAAGATACGCAGTATTTT. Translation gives CASSQASSGGQDTQYF.

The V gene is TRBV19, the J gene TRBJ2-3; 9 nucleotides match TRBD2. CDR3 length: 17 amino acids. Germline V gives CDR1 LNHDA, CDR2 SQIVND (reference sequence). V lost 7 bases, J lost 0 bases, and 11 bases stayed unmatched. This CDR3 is CASNQNGLARSTDTQYF. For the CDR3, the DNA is TGTGCCAGTAACCAGAATGGACTAGCGAGAAGCACAGATACGCAGTATTTT.

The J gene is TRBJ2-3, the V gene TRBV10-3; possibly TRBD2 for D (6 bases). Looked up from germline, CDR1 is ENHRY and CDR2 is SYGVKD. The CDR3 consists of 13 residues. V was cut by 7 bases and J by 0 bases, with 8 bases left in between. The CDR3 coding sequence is TGTGCCATCAATGCGGGGAGCACAGATACGCAGTATTTT. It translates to CAINAGSTDTQYF.

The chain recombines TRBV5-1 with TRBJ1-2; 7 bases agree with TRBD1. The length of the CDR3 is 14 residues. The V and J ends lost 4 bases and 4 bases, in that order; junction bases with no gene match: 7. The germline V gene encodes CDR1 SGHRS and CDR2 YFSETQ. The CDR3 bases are TGCGCCAGCAGCGAACAGGGGCCCACCTATGGCTACACCTTC. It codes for CASSEQGPTYGYTF.

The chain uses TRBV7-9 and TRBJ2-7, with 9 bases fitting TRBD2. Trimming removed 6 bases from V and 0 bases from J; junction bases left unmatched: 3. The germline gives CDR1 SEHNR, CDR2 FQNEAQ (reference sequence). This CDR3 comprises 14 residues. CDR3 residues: CASSKAGGSYEQYF. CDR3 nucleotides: TGTGCCAGCAGTAAAGCGGGAGGCTCCTACGAGCAGTACTTC.

CDR3: CASSLLPGMDRSPLHF. Here the CDR3 DNA reads TGTGCCAGCAGCTTATTGCCAGGGATGGATCGGTCACCCCTCCACTTT. The V call is TRBV7-9, the J call TRBJ1-6, with TRBD1 as a possible D gene (5 bases). In germline, CDR1 is SEHNR, CDR2 FQNEAQ (reference sequence). The CDR3 loop spans 16 amino acids. V was trimmed by 2 bases and J by 10 bases, leaving 18 bases between them.